This record concerns one TCR beta chain sequence. The data belong to a study of blood T cell repertoires in COVID-19. Study-wide context: Samples taken during acute and convalescent COVID-19 were collected in the United States, Italy and Spain. From T cells, B-cell-depleted T cells, or PBMCs came the material, which was cDNA or gDNA.

As originally analysed: The assay estimated nucleated cells by amplifying reference gene primers. This table comes from immunoSEQ multiplex PCR, and its TCRdb copy is limited to in-frame clones, with some not included. Clonal size and the V and J genes are those of that table, whereas D and trimming came from the DNA. The sample holds around 150,000 clones; almost 85% are singletons and the top ten take 20% to 25%. The CDR3 runs 16 residues. The junction had 9 bases not matched to a gene; V was cut back by 3 bases and J by 5 bases. The germline gives CDR1 WNHNN, CDR2 SYGVQD (reference sequence). The chain is built from TRBV10-1 and TRBJ2-1; TRBD2 matches at 8 bases. Sequencing input: peripheral blood. The sequence was obtained from an elderly woman with acute or convalescent COVID-19. CDR3 DNA: TGCGCCAGCAGTGAAAGTCCGGGAGGGTCGGACAATGAGCAGTTCTTC. As protein: CASSESPGGSDNEQFF.